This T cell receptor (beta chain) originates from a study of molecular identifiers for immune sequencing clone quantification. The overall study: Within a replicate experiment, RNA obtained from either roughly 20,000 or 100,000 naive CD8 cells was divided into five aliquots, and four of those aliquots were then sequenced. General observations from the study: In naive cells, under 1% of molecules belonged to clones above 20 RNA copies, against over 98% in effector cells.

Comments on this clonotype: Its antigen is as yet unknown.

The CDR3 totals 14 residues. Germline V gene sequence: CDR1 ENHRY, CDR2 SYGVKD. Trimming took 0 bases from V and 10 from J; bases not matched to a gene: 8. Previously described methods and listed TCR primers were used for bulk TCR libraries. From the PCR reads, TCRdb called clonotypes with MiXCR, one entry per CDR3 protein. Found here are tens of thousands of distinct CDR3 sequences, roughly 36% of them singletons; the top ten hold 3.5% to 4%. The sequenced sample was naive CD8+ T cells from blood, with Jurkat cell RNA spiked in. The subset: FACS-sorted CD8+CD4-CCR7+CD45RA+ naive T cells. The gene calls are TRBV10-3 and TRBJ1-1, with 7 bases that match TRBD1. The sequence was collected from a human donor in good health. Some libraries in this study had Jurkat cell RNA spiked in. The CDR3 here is CAISESTGTVGAFF. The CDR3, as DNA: TGTGCCATCAGTGAGTCCACGGGGACAGTAGGAGCTTTCTTT.